The 20 T cell receptor beta chains reported below all come from one sample, sequenced in a study of technical replicates of blood from a handful of donors. Sequencing was performed with immunoSEQ multiplex PCR; in TCRdb, only in-frame clones are kept and a portion is missing. Altogether about 98,000 clones are present, nearly 97% being singletons, with the ten largest covering over 0.2%. Sequencing input: T cells isolated from PBMCs. Receptor source: a human donor in good health.

The chain recombines TRBV12-5 with TRBJ2-5; weak D call: TRBD1 (7 bases). The CDR3 totals 13 residues. Germline V lookup: CDR1 LGHNT, CDR2 FRNRAP. Deletions cut 7 bases from V and 5 bases from J, with 14 bases between. The CDR3 is CASAYRGLETQYF. The CDR3 DNA reads TGTGCTAGTGCCTACAGGGGACTCGAGACCCAGTACTTC.

This clone has just one count. V is TRBV19 and J is TRBJ1-1; D is possibly TRBD1 (5 bases). Germline V CDR1 and CDR2: LNHDA, SQIVND (reference sequence). V lost 3 bases and J 4 bases, leaving 15 bases between the germline ends. This CDR3 is built from 15 residues. As DNA, the CDR3 is TGTGCCAGTAGTATGGAGCGGGGGTGGTCCACTGAAGCTTTCTTT. Translating gives CASSMERGWSTEAFF.

This clone was found once. The chain joins TRBV6-1 to TRBJ2-1; 9 nucleotides align to TRBD2. Germline V gene data show CDR1 as MNHNS and CDR2 as SASEGT. The J segment lost 0 bases and the V segment lost 5 bases, leaving 2 bases of the junction unmatched. This CDR3 has 15 residues. In DNA, the CDR3 is TGTGCCAGCAGTAGCGGGAGGACCTCCTACAATGAGCAGTTCTTC. Translation: CASSSGRTSYNEQFF.

V and J are TRBV5-1 and TRBJ2-1, with 7 nucleotides matching TRBD2. Germline V gene sequence: CDR1 SGHRS, CDR2 YFSETQ. CDR3 length: 17 residues. The junction had 11 bases not matched to a gene; V was cut back by 0 bases and J by 5 bases. In nucleotides, the CDR3 is TGCGCCAGCAGCTTGGAGTGGGCGGGAGAGATCAACAATGAGCAGTTCTTC. Its protein product is CASSLEWAGEINNEQFF.

The chain has TRBV5-6 and TRBJ2-7, with a possible D match to TRBD2 (5 bases). Trimming pared 4 bases from V and 0 bases from J, leaving 11 bases between. The germline gives CDR1 SGHDT, CDR2 YYEEEE. The length of the CDR3 is 14 residues. Here the CDR3 DNA reads TGTGCCAGCAGCCTGCCAGCGGACTCCTACGAGCAGTACTTC. Protein product: CASSLPADSYEQYF.

The chain is built from TRBV5-8 and TRBJ2-7, with TRBD1 matching 10 bases. Trimming removed 4 bases from V and 3 bases from J; junction bases left unmatched: 13. Germline CDR1 is SGHTS and CDR2 is YDEGEE. The CDR3 spans 17 residues. The CDR3: CASSLLPGTGVFYEQYF. DNA for the CDR3: TGTGCCAGCAGCCTACTTCCCGGGACAGGGGTGTTCTACGAGCAGTACTTC.

The V gene is TRBV27, the J gene TRBJ1-2, with D possibly being TRBD1 (5 bases). The CDR3 is made up of 15 amino acids. The germline CDR1 and CDR2 sequences are MNHEY and SMNVEV (reference sequence). Between the trimmed V and J ends, which lost 6 bases and 6 bases, there was a span of 20 bases. The DNA for the CDR3 is TGTGCCAGCAGAGCTGGAATGGGACTTGCGGATGGCTACACCTTC. It specifies CASRAGMGLADGYTF.

This chain uses TRBV2 with TRBJ1-1; D call uncertain. V was trimmed by 7 bases and J by 11 bases, leaving 11 bases between them. The CDR3 extends over 10 amino acids. The germline V gene has CDR1 SNHLY and CDR2 FYNNEI. CDR3 DNA sequence: TGTGCCAGCACAACGGCTAGGGCTTTCTTT. This codes for CASTTARAFF.

J is TRBJ2-1 and V is TRBV19; 12 bases fit TRBD2. V was pared by 11 bases and J by 0 bases, with 8 bases of the junction left unmatched. Germline V gene data show CDR1 as LNHDA and CDR2 as SQIVND (reference sequence). CDR3 length equals 16 residues. The CDR3 nucleotides read TGTGCCGCACCCGGGACTAGCGGGTACTCCTACAATGAGCAGTTCTTC. This encodes CAAPGTSGYSYNEQFF.

V is TRBV6-6 and J is TRBJ2-3; a possible D gene is TRBD2 (6 bases). CDR1 is MNHNY and CDR2 is SVGAGI in the germline V gene (reference sequence). The length of the CDR3 is 16 residues. Trimming stripped 4 bases from V and 3 bases from J, with 17 bases between. CDR3 DNA sequence: TGTGCCAGCAGTTTGGGGCATGGAGGGGCAACAGATACGCAGTATTTT. Residues: CASSLGHGGATDTQYF.

The rearrangement uses TRBV5-1 and TRBJ2-1; D is ambiguous. The germline gives CDR1 SGHRS, CDR2 YFSETQ. Trimming took off 4 bases at V and 0 bases at J, with 11 bases between the two ends. The CDR3 runs to 15 residues. CDR3 protein: CASSLGFPSYNEQFF. As DNA, the CDR3 is TGCGCCAGCAGCCTAGGATTCCCCTCCTACAATGAGCAGTTCTTC.

The gene calls are TRBV19 and TRBJ2-7; 9 bases align to TRBD2. Trimming at V came to 2 bases and at J to 2 bases, leaving 4 bases not matched to a gene. The CDR3 is made up of 15 amino acids. Germline loops: CDR1 LNHDA, CDR2 SQIVND (reference sequence). In DNA form, the CDR3 reads TGTGCCAGTAGTATACAGGCTAGCGGGACCTACGAGCAGTACTTC. Its translation is CASSIQASGTYEQYF.

The chain employs TRBV2 and TRBJ1-6, with TRBD1 as a possible D gene (5 bases). Germline CDR1 reads SNHLY; CDR2 reads FYNNEI. The V end was cut by 0 bases, the J end by 10 bases, with 13 bases between. The CDR3 sequence is 15 residues long. The CDR3 DNA is TGTGCCAGCAGTGAAGCCCAGGGTGTCGGATCACCCCTCCACTTT. It encodes CASSEAQGVGSPLHF. Full variable domain (remainder filled in from reference TRBV2 and TRBJ1-6): EPEVTQTPSHQVTQMGQEVILRCVPISNHLYFYWYRQILGQKVEFLVSFYNNEISEKSEIFDDQFSVERPDGSNFTLKIRSTKLEDSAMYFCASSEAQGVGSPLHFGNGTRLTVT.

This clone was counted once. The chain is built from TRBV11-3 and TRBJ2-1; TRBD2 aligns across 11 bases. The CDR3 is 18 residues long. Trimming removed 0 bases from V and 8 bases from J; junction bases left unmatched: 12. Germline V gene lookup returns CDR1 SGHNT and CDR2 YENEEA. In nucleotides, the CDR3 is TGTGCCAGCAGCTTAGATAACCCACGGACTAGCGGGCTCGATGAGCAGTTCTTC. This encodes CASSLDNPRTSGLDEQFF. The complete variable domain, with remaining parts taken from reference TRBV11-3 and TRBJ2-1, reads EAGVVQSPRYKIIEKKQPVAFWCNPISGHNTLYWYLQNLGQGPELLIRYENEEAVDDSQLPKDRFSAERLKGVDSTLKIQPAELGDSAVYLCASSLDNPRTSGLDEQFFGPGTRLTVL.

The V and J genes are TRBV6-4 and TRBJ2-5; 12 nucleotides match TRBD2. V shed 2 bases and J 4 bases; nucleotides not matched to a gene: 2. This CDR3 has 15 amino acids. Per the germline V gene, CDR1 is MRHNA and CDR2 is SNTAGT. CDR3 in amino acids: CASSDQGLAGETQYF. In DNA, the CDR3 is TGTGCCAGCAGTGACCAGGGACTAGCGGGAGAGACCCAGTACTTC.

V is TRBV2 and J is TRBJ2-3, with unresolved D. The CDR3 covers 15 residues. Germline CDR1 and CDR2: SNHLY and FYNNEI. V lost 7 bases to trimming and J lost 2 bases, with 16 bases between them. The CDR3 nucleotides read TGTGCCAGCAAGCTGAGGTCGGCGGTCACAGATACGCAGTATTTT. Amino acids: CASKLRSAVTDTQYF.

This clone has a handful of counts. The chain carries TRBV30 and TRBJ1-1; no definite D call. This CDR3 is 13 amino acids long. Germline values: CDR1 GTSNPN, CDR2 SVGIG (reference sequence). The V end lost 1 base, the J end lost 4 bases, and 10 bases lay between the germline ends. The CDR3 loop reads CAWSASGGTEAFF. The CDR3 DNA sequence: TGTGCCTGGAGTGCCAGCGGCGGCACTGAAGCTTTCTTT.

V gene TRBV28 combines with J gene TRBJ2-7, with TRBD2 matching over 7 bases. Germline V gene data show CDR1 as MDHEN and CDR2 as SYDVKM. The CDR3 totals 15 residues. Trimming at V came to 1 base and at J to 5 bases, leaving 8 bases not matched to a gene. This chain's CDR3 is CASSLSQGGWNEQYF. Here the CDR3 DNA reads TGTGCCAGCAGTTTATCGCAGGGAGGGTGGAACGAGCAGTACTTC.

This clone has just one count. The V and J genes are TRBV10-3 and TRBJ2-7; D unclear. Trimming removed 6 bases at V and 10 bases at J, with 28 bases between. Germline CDR1 is ENHRY and CDR2 is SYGVKD. This CDR3 has 16 amino acids. CDR3 sequence (DNA): TGTGCCATCAGCCCCGACAAGTCCCCTCCTTGGGTCGTCCAGTACTTC. This sequence encodes CAISPDKSPPWVVQYF.

This clone was picked up one time. DNA of the CDR3: TGTGCCACCAGCAGGGGGACAGAGACGAACACTGAAGCTTTCTTT. It codes for CATSRGTETNTEAFF. J is TRBJ1-1 and V is TRBV15, with TRBD1 matching 7 bases. The CDR3 contains 15 residues. V was pared by 3 bases and J by 1 base, with 5 bases of the junction left unmatched. Germline V lookup: CDR1 LNHNV, CDR2 YYDKDF (reference sequence).